This T cell receptor beta chain was captured in a study of Ad26.COV2.S vaccination and SARS-CoV-2 variants. Study-wide background: Enrolled in COV1001, the donor was in the Ad26.COV2.S trial arm, which received the vaccine. General study findings and limits: Similar non-spike TCR breadth was seen in vaccine and placebo recipients.

TCRdb keeps only in-frame clones here, not all; method: immunoSEQ multiplex PCR. The table shows some 340,000 clones, with 86% occurring only once. Treatment noted: roughly 19 received Ad26.COV2.S at low or high dose, single or two shots; several received placebo; per-sample allocation not given. At day 63 after the first vaccine or placebo injection, samples were drawn. Regarding this clone: Its target is unknown.

The CDR3 is made up of 18 amino acids. V lost 5 bases, J lost 1 base, and 13 bases stayed unmatched. Germline lookup yields CDR1 SEHNR and CDR2 FQNEAQ (reference sequence). The sample consisted of peripheral blood, taken in a trial of Ad26.COV2.S vaccine versus placebo. The receptor was derived from a person between 18 and 60 years old who received the Ad26.COV2.S COVID-19 vaccine or a placebo. This chain uses TRBV7-9 with TRBJ2-5; 10 bases are a match to TRBD2. The CDR3 DNA reads TGTGCCAGCAGCCCGTTAGGGGTAGCGGGGGGACTCCAAGAGACCCAGTACTTC. This encodes CASSPLGVAGGLQETQYF.